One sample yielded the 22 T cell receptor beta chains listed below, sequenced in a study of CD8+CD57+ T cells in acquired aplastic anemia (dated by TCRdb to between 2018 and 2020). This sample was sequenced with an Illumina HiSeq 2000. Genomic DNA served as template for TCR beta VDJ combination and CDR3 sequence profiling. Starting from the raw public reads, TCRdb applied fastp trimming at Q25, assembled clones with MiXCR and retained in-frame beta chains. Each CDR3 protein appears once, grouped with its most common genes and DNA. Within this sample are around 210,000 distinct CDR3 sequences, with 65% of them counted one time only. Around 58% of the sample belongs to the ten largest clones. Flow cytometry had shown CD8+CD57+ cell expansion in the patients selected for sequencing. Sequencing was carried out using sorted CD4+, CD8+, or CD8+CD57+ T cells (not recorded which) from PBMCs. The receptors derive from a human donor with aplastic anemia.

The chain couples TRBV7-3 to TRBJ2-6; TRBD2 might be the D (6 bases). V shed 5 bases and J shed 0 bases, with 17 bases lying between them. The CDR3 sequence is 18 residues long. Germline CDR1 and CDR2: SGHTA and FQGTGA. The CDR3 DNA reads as TGTGCCAGCAGCCCACGGGGGACTGTCCTCTCTGGGGCCAACGTCCTGACTTTC. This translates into CASSPRGTVLSGANVLTF. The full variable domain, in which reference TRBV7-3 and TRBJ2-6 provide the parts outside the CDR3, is GAGVSQTPSNKVTEKGKYVELRCDPISGHTALYWYRQSLGQGPEFLIYFQGTGAADDSGLPNDRFFAVRPEGSVSTLKIQRTERGDSAVYLCASSPRGTVLSGANVLTFGAGSRLTVL.

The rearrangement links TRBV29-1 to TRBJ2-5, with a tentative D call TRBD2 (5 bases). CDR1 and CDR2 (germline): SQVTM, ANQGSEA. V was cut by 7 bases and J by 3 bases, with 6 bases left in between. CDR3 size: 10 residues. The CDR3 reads CSGGEETQYF. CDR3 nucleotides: TGCAGCGGGGGAGAAGAGACCCAGTACTTC.

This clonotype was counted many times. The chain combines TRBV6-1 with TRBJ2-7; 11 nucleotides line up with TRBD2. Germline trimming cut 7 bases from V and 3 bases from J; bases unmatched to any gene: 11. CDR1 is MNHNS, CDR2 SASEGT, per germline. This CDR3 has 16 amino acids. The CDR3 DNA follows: TGTGCCAGCAAGCAAGGGGGGACTAGCGGTAGCTACGAGCAGTACTTC. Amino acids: CASKQGGTSGSYEQYF.

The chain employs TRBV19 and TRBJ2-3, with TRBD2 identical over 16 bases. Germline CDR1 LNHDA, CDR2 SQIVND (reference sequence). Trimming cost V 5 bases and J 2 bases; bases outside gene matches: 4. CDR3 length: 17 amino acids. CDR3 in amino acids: CASSPGTSGGDTDTQYF. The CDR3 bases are TGTGCCAGTAGTCCCGGGACTAGCGGGGGGGACACAGATACGCAGTATTTT.

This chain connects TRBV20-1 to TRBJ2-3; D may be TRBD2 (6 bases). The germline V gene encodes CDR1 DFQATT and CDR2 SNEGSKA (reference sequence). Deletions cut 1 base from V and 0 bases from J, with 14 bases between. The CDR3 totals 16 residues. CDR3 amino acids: CSARAWSGDSTDTQYF. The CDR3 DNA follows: TGCAGTGCTAGAGCTTGGTCGGGGGATAGCACAGATACGCAGTATTTT.

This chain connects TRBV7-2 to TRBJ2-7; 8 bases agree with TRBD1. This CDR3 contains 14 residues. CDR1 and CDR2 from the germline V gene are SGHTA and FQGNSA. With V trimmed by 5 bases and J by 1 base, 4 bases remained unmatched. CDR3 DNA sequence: TGTGCCAGCAGCCGGGACAGGTGGTCCTACGAGCAGTACTTC. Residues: CASSRDRWSYEQYF.

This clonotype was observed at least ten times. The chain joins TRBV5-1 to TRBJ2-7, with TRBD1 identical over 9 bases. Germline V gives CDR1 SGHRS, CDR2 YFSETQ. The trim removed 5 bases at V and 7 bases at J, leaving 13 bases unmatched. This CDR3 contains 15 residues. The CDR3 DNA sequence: TGCGCCAGCAGACCGGCTACAGGGGGCCTTTGGGAGCAGTACTTC. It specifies CASRPATGGLWEQYF.

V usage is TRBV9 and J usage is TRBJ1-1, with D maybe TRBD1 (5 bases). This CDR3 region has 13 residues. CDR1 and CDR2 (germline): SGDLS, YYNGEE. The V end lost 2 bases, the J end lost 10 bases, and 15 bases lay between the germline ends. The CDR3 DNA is TGTGCCAGCAGCGTCCAAGTGGGACGCCGAGCTTTCTTT. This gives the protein CASSVQVGRRAFF. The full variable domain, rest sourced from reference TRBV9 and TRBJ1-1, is DSGVTQTPKHLITATGQRVTLRCSPRSGDLSVYWYQQSLDQGLQFLIQYYNGEERAKGNILERFSAQQFPDLHSELNLSSLELGDSALYFCASSVQVGRRAFFGQGTRLTVV.

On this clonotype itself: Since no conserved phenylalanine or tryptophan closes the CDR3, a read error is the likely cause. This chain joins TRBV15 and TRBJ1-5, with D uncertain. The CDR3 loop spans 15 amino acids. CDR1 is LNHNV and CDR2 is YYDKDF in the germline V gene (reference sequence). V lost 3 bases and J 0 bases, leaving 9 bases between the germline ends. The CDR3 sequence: CATSSDWDSNQPQHL. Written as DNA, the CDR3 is TGTGCCACCAGCAGCGACTGGGATAGCAATCAGCCCCAGCATCTT.

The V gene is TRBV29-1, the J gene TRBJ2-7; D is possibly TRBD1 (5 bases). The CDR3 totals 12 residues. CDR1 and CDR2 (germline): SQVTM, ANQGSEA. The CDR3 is CGAKTESYEQYF. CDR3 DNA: TGCGGCGCAAAGACAGAATCCTACGAGCAGTACTTC.

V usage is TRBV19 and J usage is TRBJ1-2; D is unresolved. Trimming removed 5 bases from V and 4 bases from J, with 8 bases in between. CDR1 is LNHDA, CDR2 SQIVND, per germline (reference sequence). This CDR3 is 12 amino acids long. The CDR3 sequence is CASSEGLYGYTF. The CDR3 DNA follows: TGTGCCAGTAGTGAAGGGCTCTATGGCTACACCTTC.

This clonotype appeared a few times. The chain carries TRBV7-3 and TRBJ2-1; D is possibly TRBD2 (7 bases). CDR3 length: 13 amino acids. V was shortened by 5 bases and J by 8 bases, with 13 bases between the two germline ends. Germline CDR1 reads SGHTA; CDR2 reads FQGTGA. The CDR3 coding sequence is TGTGCCAGCAGCCGAAAGGGGGGGCATGAGCAGTTCTTC. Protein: CASSRKGGHEQFF.

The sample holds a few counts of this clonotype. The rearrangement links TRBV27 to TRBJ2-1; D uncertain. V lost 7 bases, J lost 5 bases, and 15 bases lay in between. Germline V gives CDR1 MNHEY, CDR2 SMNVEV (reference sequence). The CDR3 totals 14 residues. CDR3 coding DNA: TGTGCCAGCAACCCCGACCCAACGGACAATGAGCAGTTCTTC. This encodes CASNPDPTDNEQFF.

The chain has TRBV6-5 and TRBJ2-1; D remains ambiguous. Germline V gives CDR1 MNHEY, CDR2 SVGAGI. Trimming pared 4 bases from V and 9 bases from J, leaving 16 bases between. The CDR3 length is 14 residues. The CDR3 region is CASSLGFGSGEQFF. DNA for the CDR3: TGTGCCAGCAGTTTAGGTTTCGGTTCCGGTGAGCAGTTCTTC.

The DNA of the CDR3 is TGCAGTGCTAGAGATATAGGGACAGTCCAAGAGACCCAGTACTTC. It encodes CSARDIGTVQETQYF. The chain joins TRBV20-1 to TRBJ2-5; 7 nucleotides agree with TRBD1. Germline V lookup: CDR1 DFQATT, CDR2 SNEGSKA (reference sequence). The CDR3 has 15 amino acids. Losses at the gene ends were 0 bases for V and 1 base for J; bases not matched to a gene: 5.

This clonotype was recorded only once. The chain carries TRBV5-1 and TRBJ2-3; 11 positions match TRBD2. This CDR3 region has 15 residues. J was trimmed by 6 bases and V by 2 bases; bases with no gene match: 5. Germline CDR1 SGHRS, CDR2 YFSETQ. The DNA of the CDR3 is TGCGCCAGCAGCTTCCTAGCGGGGGGACGCGATACGCAGTATTTT. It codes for CASSFLAGGRDTQYF.

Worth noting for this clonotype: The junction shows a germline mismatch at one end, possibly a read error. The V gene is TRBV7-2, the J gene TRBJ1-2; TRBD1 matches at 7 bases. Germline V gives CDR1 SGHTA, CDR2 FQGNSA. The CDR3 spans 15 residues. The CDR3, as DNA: TGTGCCAGCAGCTTGGCGGGGACAGATCGTACCGGCTGCACCTTC. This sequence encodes CASSLAGTDRTGCTF.

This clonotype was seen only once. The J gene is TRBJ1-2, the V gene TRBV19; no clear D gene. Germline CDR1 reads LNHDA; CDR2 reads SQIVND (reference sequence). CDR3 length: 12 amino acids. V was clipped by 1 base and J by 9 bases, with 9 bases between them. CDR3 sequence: CASSIATRSYTF. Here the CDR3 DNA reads TGTGCCAGTAGTATAGCAACGAGGAGCTACACCTTC.

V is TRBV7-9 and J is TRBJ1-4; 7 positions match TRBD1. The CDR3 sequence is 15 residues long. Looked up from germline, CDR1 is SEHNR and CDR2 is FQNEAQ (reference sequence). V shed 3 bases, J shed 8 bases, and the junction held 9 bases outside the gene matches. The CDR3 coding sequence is TGTGCCAGCAGCTTCCCCGACAGGGAGAGGGAAAAACTGTTTTTT. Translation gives CASSFPDREREKLFF.

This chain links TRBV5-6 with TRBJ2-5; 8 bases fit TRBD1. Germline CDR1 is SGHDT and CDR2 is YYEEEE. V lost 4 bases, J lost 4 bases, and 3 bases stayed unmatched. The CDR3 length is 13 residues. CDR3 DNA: TGTGCCAGCAGCAAGACAGGGGCAGAGACCCAGTACTTC. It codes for CASSKTGAETQYF.

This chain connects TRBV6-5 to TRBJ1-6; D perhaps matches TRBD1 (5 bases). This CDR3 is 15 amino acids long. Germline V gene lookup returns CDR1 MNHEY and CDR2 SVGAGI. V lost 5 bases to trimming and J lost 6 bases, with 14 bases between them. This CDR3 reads CASSKSGGANSPLHF. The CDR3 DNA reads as TGTGCCAGCAGTAAGTCGGGTGGGGCTAATTCACCCCTCCACTTT.

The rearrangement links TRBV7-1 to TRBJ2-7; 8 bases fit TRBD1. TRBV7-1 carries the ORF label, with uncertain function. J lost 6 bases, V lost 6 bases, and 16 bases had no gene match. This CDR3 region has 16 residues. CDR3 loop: CASRGLGGTGTLEQYF. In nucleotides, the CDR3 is TGTGCCAGCAGGGGTTTGGGTGGGACAGGTACCCTCGAGCAGTACTTC.